This T cell receptor beta chain was identified in a study of blood T cell repertoires in COVID-19 (dated by TCRdb to 2020 to 2022). Background for the entire study: The collaborator samples originated in the United States, Italy and Spain and spanned the acute and convalescent phases of COVID-19. The material from the prospective study consisted of cDNA or gDNA derived from T cells, B-cell-depleted T cells, or PBMCs. Subjects who had been exposed to COVID-19, were actively infected with it, or had recovered from it provided the deeply sampled blood TCRbeta repertoires that made up the dataset. The repertoires were released in a freely available public database meant as a resource for research on the immune response to SARS-CoV-2. Samples were obtained from the ongoing ImmuneRACE study (first 160 participants) and from 1,200 or so subjects provided by 6 global collaborators. Sample metadata almost always included a de-identified subject ID, COVID-19 status, age in years and sex. Where HLA class I and class II types were available, the types were taken from metadata supplied by the sample provider, not from assay-based typing. Broader findings and caveats from the paper: The quantity of clinical and demographic metadata differed by source and by participant and was supplied without curation.

On this clone itself: It has no known antigen specificity. No base quality information exists; no much larger clone differs at one position.

The immunoSEQ Assay, a bias-controlled multiplex PCR, was used to amplify TCRbeta CDR3 regions from genomic DNA. On the authors' methods: Within the assay, amplification of reference gene primers was used to estimate how many nucleated cells each sample contained. Sequence reads were collapsed and filtered to measure the absolute abundance of every unique TCRbeta CDR3 rearrangement. For each sample, productive Simpson clonality was calculated by taking the square root of Simpson's diversity index across productive rearrangements. TCRdb limited this immuneACCESS table to in-frame rearrangements with V and J called. A share of clones is missing; checked studies link under half to unresolved V genes, and the rest is unexplained. V and J calls and clone size come straight from that table; D and trimming were deduced from the DNA. Recorded for this sample are around 83,000 clones; about 84% of them occurred a single time. The ten largest clones represent about 14% of the sample.

Whole blood was collected in K2EDTA tubes by collaborating institutions according to the institutions' own protocols. For TCRbeta analysis, collaborators shipped samples in one of three forms: frozen whole blood, isolated PBMCs, or DNA extracted from either of those sample types. In the germline V gene, CDR1 corresponds to SGHNT and CDR2 to YENEEA. The junction shows trimming of 4 bases on V and 3 bases on J, and the gene matches do not reach 7 bases of it. The CDR3 covers 16 residues, taking in both the cysteine and the phenylalanine. The DNA shown is the 48-base CDR3, in frame from base 1. The sequence is built from TRBV11-3 and TRBJ2-3, and 10 junctional nucleotides match TRBD2. Sequencing used peripheral blood. This TCR was recovered from a woman in her 70s with acute or convalescent COVID-19. The base sequence is TGTGCCAGCAGCTCATACAGCGGGAGGGCAACAGATACGCAGTATTTT. This gives the protein CASSSYSGRATDTQYF. Beyond the CDR3, the reference TRBV11-3 and TRBJ2-3 genes provide the residues; the full variable domain reads: EAGVVQSPRYKIIEKKQPVAFWCNPISGHNTLYWYLQNLGQGPELLIRYENEEAVDDSQLPKDRFSAERLKGVDSTLKIQPAELGDSAVYLCASSSYSGRATDTQYFGPGTRLTVL.